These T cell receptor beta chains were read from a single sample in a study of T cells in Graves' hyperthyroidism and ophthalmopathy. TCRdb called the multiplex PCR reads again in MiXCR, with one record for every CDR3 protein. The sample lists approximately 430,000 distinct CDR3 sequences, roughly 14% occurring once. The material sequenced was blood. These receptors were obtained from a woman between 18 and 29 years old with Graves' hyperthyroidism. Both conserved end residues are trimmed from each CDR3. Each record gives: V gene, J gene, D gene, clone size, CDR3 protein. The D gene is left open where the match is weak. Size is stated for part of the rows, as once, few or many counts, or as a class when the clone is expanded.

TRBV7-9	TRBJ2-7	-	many	ASSSRVTGFPYEQY
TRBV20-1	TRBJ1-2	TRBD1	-	SASDRGLYGYT
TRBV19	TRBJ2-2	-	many	ATLTRPTGELF
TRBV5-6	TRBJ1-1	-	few	ASRMGVNTEAF
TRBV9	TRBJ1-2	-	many	ASSTPTGNYGYT
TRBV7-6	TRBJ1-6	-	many	ASSLSGPYNSPLH
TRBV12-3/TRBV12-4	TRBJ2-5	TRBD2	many	ASSFTGGLAGQETQY
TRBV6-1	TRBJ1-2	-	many	ASSTQRDGYGYT
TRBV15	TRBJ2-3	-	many	ATSRELGPPPADTQY
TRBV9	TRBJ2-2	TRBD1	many	ATRQGRTGELF
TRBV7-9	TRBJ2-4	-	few	ASSLAQVGNLQY
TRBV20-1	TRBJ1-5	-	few	SARDGGLNQPQH
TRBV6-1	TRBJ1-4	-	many	ASSPNIRGEKLF
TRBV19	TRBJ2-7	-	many	ASSPRDIFSEQY
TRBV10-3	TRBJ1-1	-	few	AIGPSGENTEAF
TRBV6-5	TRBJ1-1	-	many	ASSYSNPSTEAF
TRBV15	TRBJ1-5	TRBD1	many	ATRQGASRNQPQH
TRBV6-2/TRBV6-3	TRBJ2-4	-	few	ASSYSVDSLAKNIQY
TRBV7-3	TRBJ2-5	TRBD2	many	ASSQAGVRETQY
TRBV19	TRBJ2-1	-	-	ASHSRRTYNEQF
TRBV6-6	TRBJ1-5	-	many	ASSYDSGGPQH
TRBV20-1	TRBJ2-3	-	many	SATDCHRYAV